The 21 T cell receptor beta chains presented below share a single source sample, sequenced in a study of blood T cell repertoires in COVID-19. Method: immunoSEQ multiplex PCR; TCRdb's copy keeps in-frame clones and lacks some. The sample yields about 67,000 clones, more than 75% seen once. The sequenced sample was peripheral blood. These TCRs come from a man between 45 and 60 years old with active COVID-19.

This chain connects TRBV19 to TRBJ1-3, with D hard to call. The V end was cut by 3 bases, the J end by 1 base, with 10 bases between. CDR3 length equals 15 residues. The germline V gene encodes CDR1 LNHDA and CDR2 SQIVND (reference sequence). The CDR3 region is CASSMERTSGNTIYF. In DNA form, the CDR3 reads TGTGCCAGTAGTATGGAGAGAACGTCTGGAAACACCATATATTTT.

The chain uses TRBV10-3 and TRBJ2-1; 11 bases are shared with TRBD2. CDR3 length: 14 residues. The germline CDR1 and CDR2 sequences are ENHRY and SYGVKD. V lost 3 bases, J lost 9 bases, and 4 bases stayed unmatched. CDR3 bases: TGTGCCATCAGTGAAACTAGCGGGAGAAGTGAGCAGTTCTTC. This encodes CAISETSGRSEQFF.

The chain joins TRBV10-2 to TRBJ2-2; tentatively, D is TRBD1 (5 bases). The CDR3 is made up of 13 amino acids. The V and J ends lost 7 bases and 3 bases respectively, with 9 bases between them. Germline V gene sequence: CDR1 WSHSY, CDR2 SAAADI. CDR3 sequence: CASKDTYTGELFF. DNA of the CDR3: TGCGCCAGCAAGGACACTTACACCGGGGAGCTGTTTTTT.

The V and J genes are TRBV6-5 and TRBJ1-1, with a possible D match to TRBD1 (6 bases). The germline V and J ends were trimmed by 5 bases and 3 bases, with 13 bases remaining between them. The CDR3 is 14 amino acids. Germline V gene sequence: CDR1 MNHEY, CDR2 SVGAGI. CDR3 residues: CASSLRGTYTEAFF. In nucleotides, the CDR3 is TGTGCCAGCAGTCTCAGGGGCACGTACACTGAAGCTTTCTTT.

In this sample, this clone turned up a few times. The rearrangement joins TRBV23-1 to TRBJ1-6; 7 bases fit TRBD1. TRBV23-1 is reported as an ORF; its role is uncertain. With V trimmed by 0 bases and J by 5 bases, 1 base remained unmatched. The CDR3 is 15 residues long. DNA for the CDR3: TGCGCCAGCAGTCAATCAGGGACAGATAATTCACCCCTCCACTTT. This translates into CASSQSGTDNSPLHF.

The chain has TRBV2 and TRBJ1-6; weak D call: TRBD1 (5 bases). Germline V lookup: CDR1 SNHLY, CDR2 FYNNEI. The CDR3 is made up of 14 amino acids. Trimming removed 6 bases at V and 4 bases at J, with 10 bases between. The CDR3, as DNA: TGTGCCAGCAGCGGTGGGGGGTATAATTCACCCCTCCACTTT. This encodes CASSGGGYNSPLHF.

The rearrangement uses TRBV7-8 and TRBJ2-1; 10 bases fit TRBD2. This CDR3 is 15 amino acids long. V was pared by 3 bases and J by 7 bases, with 6 bases of the junction left unmatched. Per germline, CDR1 SGHVS and CDR2 FQNEAQ. CDR3: CASSFPSGSKNEQFF. CDR3 coding DNA: TGTGCCAGCAGCTTCCCTAGCGGGAGCAAGAATGAGCAGTTCTTC.

The rearrangement joins TRBV4-3 to TRBJ2-5, with 10 bases aligning to TRBD1. CDR1 LGHNA and CDR2 YSLEER come from the germline V gene. The V segment lost 1 base and the J segment 4 bases; nucleotides outside the gene matches: 0. The CDR3 consists of 14 residues. CDR3 nucleotides: TGCGCCAGCAGCCAAGGGACAGGGGGAGAGACCCAGTACTTC. Amino acids: CASSQGTGGETQYF.

The rearrangement uses TRBV5-1 and TRBJ2-1, with 13 positions matching TRBD2. The ends lost 2 bases at V and 5 bases at J; junction bases unmatched: 7. Germline CDR1 is SGHRS and CDR2 is YFSETQ. The length of the CDR3 is 17 residues. The CDR3, as DNA: TGCGCCAGCAGCTTTAAAGGACTAGCGGGAGTCGACAATGAGCAGTTCTTC. Amino acid sequence: CASSFKGLAGVDNEQFF.

The chain uses TRBV5-1 and TRBJ2-1; 8 bases are shared with TRBD2. J gave up 8 bases and V 4 bases, and 11 bases lay outside the gene matches. Germline loops: CDR1 SGHRS, CDR2 YFSETQ. This CDR3 has 15 amino acids. CDR3 residues: CASSRGGLVSHEQFF. For the CDR3, the DNA is TGCGCCAGCAGCAGGGGGGGACTAGTCAGTCATGAGCAGTTCTTC.

This chain links TRBV28 with TRBJ2-7; 8 positions match TRBD1. The germline CDR1 and CDR2 sequences are MDHEN and SYDVKM. The length of the CDR3 is 12 residues. The ends lost 9 bases at V and 6 bases at J; junction bases unmatched: 7. As DNA, the CDR3 is TGTGCCAGTACGACAGGGGAGGTCGAGCAGTACTTC. Protein product: CASTTGEVEQYF. The full variable domain, in which reference TRBV28 and TRBJ2-7 provide the parts outside the CDR3, is DVKVTQSSRYLVKRTGEKVFLECVQDMDHENMFWYRQDPGLGLRLIYFSYDVKMKEKGDIPEGYSVSREKKERFSLILESASTNQTSMYLCASTTGEVEQYFGPGTRLTVT.

This clone was recorded only once. The chain has TRBV4-2 and TRBJ1-1; D remains unclear. The germline V gene has CDR1 LGHNA and CDR2 YNFKEQ. There are 11 residues in the CDR3. Trimming cost V 3 bases and J 4 bases, with 3 bases left between them. As DNA, the CDR3 is TGTGCCAGCAGCCAGGCCACTGAAGCTTTCTTT. It encodes CASSQATEAFF.

The chain is built from TRBV7-3 and TRBJ1-1; 10 bases align to TRBD1. Germline CDR1 and CDR2: SGHTA and FQGTGA. There are 14 residues in the CDR3. Trimming at V came to 5 bases and at J to 6 bases, leaving 6 bases not matched to a gene. CDR3 DNA sequence: TGTGCCAGCAGCCTCGGGACAGGGGAGGCTGAAGCTTTCTTT. Its translation: CASSLGTGEAEAFF.

The rearrangement joins TRBV6-5 to TRBJ1-6; D is unclear. The CDR3 sequence is 14 residues long. CDR1 MNHEY and CDR2 SVGAGI come from the germline V gene. The V and J ends lost 6 bases and 7 bases respectively, with 13 bases between them. Here the CDR3 DNA reads TGTGCCAGCAGCCCCAGACGGGAAAATTCACCCCTCCACTTT. Amino acids: CASSPRRENSPLHF.

The J gene is TRBJ2-1, the V gene TRBV3-1 (or the pseudogene TRBV3-2); D unclear. Trimming took off 0 bases at V and 6 bases at J, with 6 bases between the two ends. Germline V gene sequence: CDR1 LGHDT, CDR2 YNNKEL (reference sequence). CDR3 length: 13 residues. In nucleotides, the CDR3 is TGTGCCAGCAGCCAAGATCGCGGCAATGAGCAGTTCTTC. Translating gives CASSQDRGNEQFF.

This clone was found a few times. The chain links TRBV7-2 to TRBJ1-6; D is possibly TRBD1 (5 bases). CDR3 length: 16 residues. CDR1 is SGHTA and CDR2 is FQGNSA in the germline V gene. Trimming removed 5 bases at V and 10 bases at J, with 21 bases between. The CDR3 DNA follows: TGTGCCAGCAGCCCTAGACTTGGCCAAGCAGGGTCACCCCTCCACTTT. Its protein product is CASSPRLGQAGSPLHF.

CDR3 sequence reads: CASTPGVGGDGTEAFF. The CDR3 DNA reads as TGTGCCAGCACACCCGGGGTGGGGGGGGACGGCACTGAAGCTTTCTTT. The chain links TRBV7-9 to TRBJ1-1; TRBD1 might be the D (5 bases). Trimming stripped 7 bases from V and 4 bases from J, with 22 bases between. This CDR3 region has 16 residues. Germline assignment: CDR1 SEHNR and CDR2 FQNEAQ (reference sequence). Using reference TRBV7-9 and TRBJ1-1 for the parts outside the CDR3, the full variable domain is DTGVSQNPRHKITKRGQNVTFRCDPISEHNRLYWYRQTLGQGPEFLTYFQNEAQLEKSRLLSDRFSAERPKGSFSTLEIQRTEQGDSAMYLCASTPGVGGDGTEAFFGQGTRLTVV.

The chain has TRBV9 and TRBJ2-1; TRBD2 is a possible D gene (5 bases). Germline CDR1 reads SGDLS; CDR2 reads YYNGEE. The CDR3 loop spans 16 amino acids. Trimming pared 3 bases from V and 5 bases from J, leaving 18 bases between. CDR3 coding DNA: TGTGCCAGCAGCGCCCCGGACGAGACACTAGACAATGAGCAGTTCTTC. Protein sequence: CASSAPDETLDNEQFF.

The chain has TRBV5-1 and TRBJ2-7; 7 nucleotides match TRBD2. Trimming took 1 base from V and 1 from J; bases not matched to a gene: 8. Per the germline V gene, CDR1 is SGHRS and CDR2 is YFSETQ. The CDR3 spans 16 residues. CDR3 amino acids: CASSLWTPGGSYEQYF. The CDR3 coding sequence is TGCGCCAGCAGCTTGTGGACTCCGGGGGGATCCTACGAGCAGTACTTC. Full variable domain (outside the CDR3, taken from reference TRBV5-1 and TRBJ2-7): KAGVTQTPRYLIKTRGQQVTLSCSPISGHRSVSWYQQTPGQGLQFLFEYFSETQRNKGNFPGRFSGRQFSNSRSEMNVSTLELGDSALYLCASSLWTPGGSYEQYFGPGTRLTVT.

V is TRBV6-2 or TRBV6-3 and J is TRBJ1-1, with 8 bases that match TRBD1. This CDR3 comprises 14 residues. CDR1 and CDR2 (germline): MNHEY, SVGEGT. V was pared by 6 bases and J by 4 bases, with 7 bases of the junction left unmatched. This chain's CDR3 is CASSSGGLGTEAFF. In DNA form, the CDR3 reads TGTGCCAGCAGCTCAGGGGGCTTGGGCACTGAAGCTTTCTTT.

This clone was counted once. V gene TRBV11-3 combines with J gene TRBJ2-7; 8 bases are a match to TRBD1. CDR3 size: 17 residues. The germline gives CDR1 SGHNT, CDR2 YENEEA. V trimming: 2 bases; J trimming: 2 bases; junction bases outside the gene matches: 11. CDR3: CASSLIPPDRDPYEQYF. The DNA for the CDR3 is TGTGCCAGCAGCTTAATTCCACCGGACAGGGACCCCTACGAGCAGTACTTC.